These 10 T cell receptor beta chains share one sample of origin, sequenced in a study of blood T cell repertoires in COVID-19. Measured with immunoSEQ multiplex PCR; TCRdb has only the in-frame clones, and not every one. The table lists about 60,000 clones, around 80% of them singletons. The sample consisted of peripheral blood. Receptor source: a woman aged 80 or older with acute or convalescent COVID-19.

This chain uses TRBV24-1 with TRBJ1-2; 8 nucleotides align to TRBD1. The CDR3 runs to 20 residues. V shed 3 bases, J shed 2 bases, and the junction held 19 bases outside the gene matches. Germline V lookup: CDR1 KGHDR, CDR2 SFDVKD. The CDR3 loop reads CATSDRAGGRYRALNYGYTF. CDR3 DNA: TGTGCCACCAGTGATCGGGCAGGGGGCCGGTATAGGGCCCTCAACTATGGCTACACCTTC.

This clone turned up a few times. The rearrangement links TRBV6-2 or TRBV6-3 to TRBJ1-2, with 10 bases that match TRBD1. Germline V lookup: CDR1 MNHEY, CDR2 SVGEGT. This CDR3 comprises 15 residues. The trim removed 6 bases at V and 4 bases at J, leaving 8 bases unmatched. The CDR3 nucleotides are TGTGCCAGCAGCCCAAGGGGACAGGGGAGCTATGGCTACACCTTC. This sequence encodes CASSPRGQGSYGYTF.

This clone was detected once. The CDR3 DNA reads as TGCGCCAGCAGTCCTAGCGGGACCTACGAGCAGTACTTC. Protein sequence: CASSPSGTYEQYF. This chain connects TRBV10-1 to TRBJ2-7; 9 bases are shared with TRBD2. Looked up from germline, CDR1 is WNHNN and CDR2 is SYGVQD (reference sequence). CDR3 length equals 13 residues. J was trimmed by 2 bases and V by 5 bases; bases with no gene match: 1.

The chain carries TRBV28 and TRBJ2-7, with D possibly being TRBD1 (6 bases). V lost 3 bases, J lost 1 base, and 16 bases lay in between. The CDR3 extends over 16 amino acids. Germline-derived CDR1 and CDR2 are MDHEN and SYDVKM. The CDR3 spells CASSLGVQGLSYEQYF. CDR3 DNA sequence: TGTGCCAGCAGTTTGGGAGTCCAGGGGCTGTCCTACGAGCAGTACTTC.

The rearrangement uses TRBV7-9 and TRBJ2-3, with TRBD2 identical over 7 bases. The CDR3 has 15 amino acids. V lost 6 bases, J lost 2 bases, and 8 bases stayed unmatched. Germline V gene lookup returns CDR1 SEHNR and CDR2 FQNEAQ (reference sequence). This CDR3 reads CASSRGAGLTDTQYF. Here the CDR3 DNA reads TGTGCCAGCAGTCGAGGAGCGGGGCTCACAGATACGCAGTATTTT.

V usage is TRBV19 and J usage is TRBJ1-1; D gene unclear. This CDR3 is 15 amino acids long. In germline, CDR1 is LNHDA, CDR2 SQIVND (reference sequence). Trimming shortened V by 2 bases and J by 1 base, and 11 bases separated the two germline ends. The CDR3 loop reads CASSIYEGGNTEAFF. The CDR3 bases are TGTGCCAGTAGTATATACGAGGGAGGGAACACTGAAGCTTTCTTT.

V is TRBV5-1 and J is TRBJ1-1; D gene ambiguous. Germline V lookup: CDR1 SGHRS, CDR2 YFSETQ. This CDR3 has 15 residues. V lost 4 bases and J 1 base, leaving 14 bases between the germline ends. The CDR3 region is CASSPTRVANTEAFF. The CDR3 DNA reads as TGCGCCAGCAGCCCAACGAGGGTGGCGAACACTGAAGCTTTCTTT. Looking up the rest from reference TRBV5-1 and TRBJ1-1 gives the full variable domain: KAGVTQTPRYLIKTRGQQVTLSCSPISGHRSVSWYQQTPGQGLQFLFEYFSETQRNKGNFPGRFSGRQFSNSRSEMNVSTLELGDSALYLCASSPTRVANTEAFFGQGTRLTVV.

There are a few counts of this clone. The chain couples TRBV25-1 to TRBJ2-3; weak D call: TRBD2 (5 bases). V was clipped by 8 bases and J by 1 base, with 10 bases between them. Germline V gene data show CDR1 as MGHDK and CDR2 as SYGVNS. The CDR3 has 13 residues. CDR3 sequence (DNA): TGTGCCAGCGGGTACGGGGGCACAGATACGCAGTATTTT. Amino acid sequence: CASGYGGTDTQYF.

The genes are TRBV27 and TRBJ2-3; weak D call: TRBD2 (6 bases). This CDR3 spans 15 amino acids. CDR1 is MNHEY and CDR2 is SMNVEV in the germline V gene (reference sequence). V lost 3 bases and J lost 8, with 18 bases in between. The CDR3 DNA follows: TGTGCCAGCAGTTTCTCACCCCTTCTAGCGACTACGCAGTATTTT. This translates into CASSFSPLLATTQYF.

This rearrangement joins TRBV4-1 to TRBJ2-3; 9 bases fit TRBD2. The junction had 6 bases not matched to a gene; V was cut back by 0 bases and J by 2 bases. Germline-derived CDR1 and CDR2 are MGHRA and YSYEKL. This CDR3 region has 17 residues. CDR3 nucleotide sequence: TGCGCCAGCAGCCAAGATGAATGGACTAGCGCCACAGATACGCAGTATTTT. Its translation is CASSQDEWTSATDTQYF.